The clone carrying this TCR beta chain was observed at least ten times. Antigen unknown. CDR3 length: 15 amino acids. Losses at the gene ends were 4 bases for V and 4 bases for J; bases not matched to a gene: 9. Germline CDR1 reads SGHRS; CDR2 reads YFSETQ. This sample stems from a study of T-cell reconstitution after alpha-beta-depleted transplantation in children. Points from the study as a whole: Counts and diversity of T cells one year after transplant came mostly from newly produced T cells. Surviving thymic progenitors and recipient T cells were the source of high TCRbeta diversity at day 60 in some patients.

During its preparation, the TCRbeta library received unique molecular identifiers. In TCRdb, the PCR reads were re-called with MiXCR into one record per CDR3 protein. Of hundreds of thousands of distinct CDR3 sequences listed, around 13% are singletons. The sample was PBMCs, taken before TCRalphabeta/CD19-depleted stem cell transplant. The J gene is TRBJ2-3, the V gene TRBV5-1, with TRBD2 matching 7 bases. The receptor comes from a girl aged 2-10 years with congenital amegakaryocytic thrombocytopenia, due to receive a stem cell transplant. The CDR3 region has the DNA TGCGCCAGCAGCGAACTCCCGGCGGGAGCAGATACGCAGTATTTT. This encodes CASSELPAGADTQYF.